One and the same sample provided the 5 T cell receptor beta chains below, sequenced in a study of blood T cell repertoires in COVID-19. Assay used: immunoSEQ multiplex PCR; TCRdb lists only in-frame clones, some missing. The sample holds approximately 230,000 clones, roughly 90% seen once. Specimen: peripheral blood. The receptors originated from a woman aged 40 to 49 who had recovered from COVID-19.

The chain recombines TRBV7-2 with TRBJ2-5; TRBD1 agrees at 7 bases. The trim removed 1 base at V and 1 base at J, leaving 15 bases unmatched. The CDR3 is 19 residues long. CDR1 SGHTA and CDR2 FQGNSA come from the germline V gene. The CDR3 coding sequence is TGTGCCAGCAGCTTAGGGCAGGGGGTCCGAAGGTTGCCCCAAGAGACCCAGTACTTC. Its protein is CASSLGQGVRRLPQETQYF.

The V gene is TRBV6-5, the J gene TRBJ2-2, with 7 nucleotides matching TRBD1. The germline gives CDR1 MNHEY, CDR2 SVGAGI. V shed 3 bases and J 3 bases; nucleotides not matched to a gene: 7. The CDR3 spans 16 residues. The CDR3 nucleotides are TGTGCCAGCAGTTATGGGACGGACAGGCACACCGGGGAGCTGTTTTTT. Translation: CASSYGTDRHTGELFF.

The rearrangement joins TRBV4-2 to TRBJ2-1; 13 nucleotides match TRBD2. Germline V gene lookup returns CDR1 LGHNA and CDR2 YNFKEQ. V shed 0 bases and J 10 bases; nucleotides not matched to a gene: 9. The CDR3 sequence is 17 residues long. The CDR3 is CASSQERTSGSLKEQFF. The CDR3, as DNA: TGTGCCAGCAGCCAAGAAAGGACTAGCGGGAGTTTGAAGGAGCAGTTCTTC.

This clone has just one count. The genes are TRBV30 and TRBJ2-2, with TRBD1 matching 8 bases. CDR1 GTSNPN and CDR2 SVGIG come from the germline V gene (reference sequence). With 6 bases clipped from V and 4 bases from J, the junction kept 19 bases outside the gene matches. The CDR3 contains 18 residues. This chain's CDR3 is CACGPRDRKGVGTGELFF. CDR3 nucleotide sequence: TGTGCCTGTGGGCCCCGGGACAGGAAAGGGGTCGGCACCGGGGAGCTGTTTTTT.

The V gene is TRBV7-9, the J gene TRBJ1-2, with TRBD1 matching 9 bases. The CDR3 loop spans 18 amino acids. Germline V gene data show CDR1 as SEHNR and CDR2 as FQNEAQ (reference sequence). Losses at the gene ends were 5 bases for V and 6 bases for J; bases not matched to a gene: 19. The CDR3 bases are TGTGCCAGCAGCAAGGGGACAGGGCGAGGTTTGGATATCAATGGCTACACCTTC. Its protein is CASSKGTGRGLDINGYTF.